The next 8 T cell receptor beta chains were all read from a single sample in a study of T cell responses to AZD1222 COVID-19 vaccine. Method: immunoSEQ multiplex PCR; TCRdb's copy keeps in-frame clones and lacks some. The data show around 72,000 clones, roughly 80% seen once. Sequencing was performed on peripheral blood, taken on day 0 of AZD1222 vaccination. Receptor source: an adult in good health.

The chain couples TRBV6-6 to TRBJ1-1; D uncertain. The length of the CDR3 is 15 residues. Per germline, CDR1 MNHNY and CDR2 SVGAGI (reference sequence). V lost 3 bases and J 0 bases, leaving 11 bases between the germline ends. As DNA, the CDR3 is TGTGCCAGCAGTTATCGGGAGATGATGAACACTGAAGCTTTCTTT. Amino acids: CASSYREMMNTEAFF.

This clone was seen a handful of times. The chain combines TRBV28 with TRBJ1-2, with 9 bases aligning to TRBD1. CDR3 length equals 19 residues. Germline V gene data show CDR1 as MDHEN and CDR2 as SYDVKM. V was clipped by 7 bases and J by 3 bases; unmatched bases: 21. The CDR3 loop reads CASTDIMGTGSPQDYGYTF. The DNA for the CDR3 is TGTGCCAGCACCGATATAATGGGGACAGGGTCCCCCCAGGACTATGGCTACACCTTC.

This chain joins TRBV11-2 and TRBJ1-4; D is uncertain. The CDR3 is 13 residues long. Trimming removed 5 bases from V and 8 bases from J, with 12 bases in between. CDR1 is SGHAT and CDR2 is FQNNGV in the germline V gene. The CDR3 region has the DNA TGTGCCAGCAGCCTAGGGTTAAGGGAAAAACTGTTTTTT. This encodes CASSLGLREKLFF.

This clone appeared a few times. The chain joins TRBV21-1 to TRBJ2-3; no DNA check was done on the table's D call, TRBD1. TRBV21-1 is listed as a pseudogene. This CDR3 has 17 residues. The DNA of the CDR3 is TGTGCCAGCAGCTATTCCTTAGGGGGAAGGGCCACAGATACGCAGTATTTT. It encodes CASSYSLGGRATDTQYF.

There are a few counts of this clone. This chain connects TRBV29-1 to TRBJ1-2, with TRBD1 matching 8 bases. CDR3 length: 16 amino acids. J gave up 4 bases and V 7 bases, and 17 bases lay outside the gene matches. The germline V gene encodes CDR1 SQVTM and CDR2 ANQGSEA. The CDR3 sequence: CSADPRTGKGGYGYTF. Written as DNA, the CDR3 is TGCAGCGCCGACCCTCGGACAGGGAAGGGAGGCTATGGCTACACCTTC.

This clone was seen only once. The chain couples TRBV18 to TRBJ1-5; D remains unclear. The CDR3 consists of 14 residues. Germline V gives CDR1 KGHSH, CDR2 LQKENI. The V end lost 3 bases, the J end lost 5 bases, and 11 bases lay between the germline ends. The CDR3 DNA is TGTGCCAGCTCACCTGGGGTTTCAGATCAGCCCCAGCATTTT. It yields the protein CASSPGVSDQPQHF.

The chain combines TRBV25-1 with TRBJ2-3; 7 bases are shared with TRBD2. The germline CDR1 and CDR2 sequences are MGHDK and SYGVNS. This CDR3 comprises 15 residues. The V segment lost 2 bases and the J segment 1 base; nucleotides outside the gene matches: 3. CDR3 protein: CASSESGGGTDTQYF. The CDR3 DNA follows: TGTGCCAGCAGTGAAAGTGGGGGGGGCACAGATACGCAGTATTTT.

The V gene is TRBV5-1, the J gene TRBJ1-1, with 8 bases fitting TRBD1. The germline CDR1 and CDR2 sequences are SGHRS and YFSETQ. Losses at the gene ends were 2 bases for V and 5 bases for J; bases not matched to a gene: 5. The CDR3 covers 14 residues. The CDR3 DNA follows: TGCGCCAGCAGCTTTAGCAGGGGGCGGACTGAAGCTTTCTTT. Amino acid sequence: CASSFSRGRTEAFF.